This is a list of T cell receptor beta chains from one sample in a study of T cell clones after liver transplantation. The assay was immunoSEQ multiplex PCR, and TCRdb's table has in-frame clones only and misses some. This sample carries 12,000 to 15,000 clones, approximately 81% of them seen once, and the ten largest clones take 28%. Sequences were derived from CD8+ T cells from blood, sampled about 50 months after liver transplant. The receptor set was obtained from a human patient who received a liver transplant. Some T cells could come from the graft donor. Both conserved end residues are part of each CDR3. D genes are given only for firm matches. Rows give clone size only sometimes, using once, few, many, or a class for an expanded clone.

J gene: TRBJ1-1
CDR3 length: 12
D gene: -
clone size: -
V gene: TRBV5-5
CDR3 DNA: TGTGCCAGCAGCTTGGGTTCCCATGAAGCTTTCTTT
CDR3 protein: CASSLGSHEAFF

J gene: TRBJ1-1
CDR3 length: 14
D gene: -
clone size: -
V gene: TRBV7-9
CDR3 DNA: TGTGCCAGCACCCTGACGGGAGAGAACACTGAAGCTTTCTTT
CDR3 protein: CASTLTGENTEAFF

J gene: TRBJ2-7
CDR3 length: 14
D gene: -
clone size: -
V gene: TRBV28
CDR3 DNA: TGTGCCATTTCAGGGGGAGGGTTCTCCTACGAGCAGTACTTC
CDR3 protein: CAISGGGFSYEQYF

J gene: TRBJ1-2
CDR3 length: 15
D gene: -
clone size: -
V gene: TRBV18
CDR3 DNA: TGTGCCAGCTCACCTTCCACTCTCGGGGGCTTGGGCTACACCTTC
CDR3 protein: CASSPSTLGGLGYTF

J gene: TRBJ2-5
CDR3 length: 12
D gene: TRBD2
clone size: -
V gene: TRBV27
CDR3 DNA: TGTGCCAGCAGTCCCCCTCGGGGGGTCCAGTACTTC
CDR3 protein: CASSPPRGVQYF

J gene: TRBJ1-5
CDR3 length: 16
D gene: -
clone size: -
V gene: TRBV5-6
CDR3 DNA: TGTGCCAGCAGCTTGGAGGCAGGGAGGATGGATCAGCCCCAGCATTTT
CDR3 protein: CASSLEAGRMDQPQHF

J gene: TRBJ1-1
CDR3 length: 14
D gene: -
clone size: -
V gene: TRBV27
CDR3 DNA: TGTGCCAGCAGTTTCATAGGGGGGTTCACTGAAGCTTTCTTT
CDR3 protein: CASSFIGGFTEAFF

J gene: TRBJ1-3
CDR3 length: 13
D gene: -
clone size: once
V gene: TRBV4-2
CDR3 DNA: TGTGCCAGCAGCCAAGGGTCTGGAAACACCATATATTTT
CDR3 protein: CASSQGSGNTIYF

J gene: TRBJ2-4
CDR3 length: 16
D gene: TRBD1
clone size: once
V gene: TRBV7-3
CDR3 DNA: TGTGCCAGCAGCTCCTCCGGGTGGGGACAGGGAAACATTCAGTACTTC
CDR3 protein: CASSSSGWGQGNIQYF

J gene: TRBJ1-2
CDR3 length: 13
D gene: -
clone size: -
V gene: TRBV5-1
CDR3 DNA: TGCGCCAGCAGACTGGGATTTAACTATGGCTACACCTTC
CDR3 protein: CASRLGFNYGYTF

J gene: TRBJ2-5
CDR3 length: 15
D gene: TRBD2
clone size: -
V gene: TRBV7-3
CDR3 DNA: TGTGCCAGCAGCCCGGGGGGGGGTGTACAAGAGACCCAGTACTTC
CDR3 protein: CASSPGGGVQETQYF

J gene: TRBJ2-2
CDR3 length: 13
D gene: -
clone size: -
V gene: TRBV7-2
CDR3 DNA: TGTGCCTACACCGGGGCGAACACCGGGGAGCTGTTTTTT
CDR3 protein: CAYTGANTGELFF

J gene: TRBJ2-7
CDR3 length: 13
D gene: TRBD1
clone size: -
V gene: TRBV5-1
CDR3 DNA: TGCGCCAGCAGCTGGGACAGGGGTTACGAGCAGTACTTC
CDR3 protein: CASSWDRGYEQYF

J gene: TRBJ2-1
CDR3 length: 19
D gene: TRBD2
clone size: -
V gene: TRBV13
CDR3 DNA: TGTGCCAGCAGCCCCCCTCTGGAAGCGGGGGGCCGCCTAGTCAATGAGCAGTTCTTC
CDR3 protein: CASSPPLEAGGRLVNEQFF

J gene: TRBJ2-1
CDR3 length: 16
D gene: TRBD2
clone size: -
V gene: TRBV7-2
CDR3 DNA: TGTGCCAGCAGCTTAGGGTGGCGGGGGAGCTACAATGAGCAGTTCTTC
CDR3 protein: CASSLGWRGSYNEQFF

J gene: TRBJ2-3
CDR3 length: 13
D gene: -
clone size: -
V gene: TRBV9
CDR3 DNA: TGTGCCAGCAGCGTAGTCGGCACAGATACGCAGTATTTT
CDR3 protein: CASSVVGTDTQYF

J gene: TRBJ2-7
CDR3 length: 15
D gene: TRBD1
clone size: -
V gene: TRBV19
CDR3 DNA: TGTGCCAGTAGTATTTCGGACAGGGCCCTCTACGAGCAGTACTTC
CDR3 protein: CASSISDRALYEQYF

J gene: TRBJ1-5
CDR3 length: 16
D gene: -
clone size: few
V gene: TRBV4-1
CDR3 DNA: TGCGCCAGCAGCCAAGACCGAGGGATCAATGGTCAGCCCCAGCATTTT
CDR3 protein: CASSQDRGINGQPQHF

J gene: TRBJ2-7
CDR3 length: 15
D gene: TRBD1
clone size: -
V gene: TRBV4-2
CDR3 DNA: TGTGCCAGCAGCCAAGAAGGGACAGCATCCTACGAGCAGTACTTC
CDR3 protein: CASSQEGTASYEQYF

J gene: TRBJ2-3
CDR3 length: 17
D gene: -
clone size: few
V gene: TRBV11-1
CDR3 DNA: TGTGCCAGCAGCTTTTCGCGGGGGCGCCGTAGCACAGATACGCAGTATTTT
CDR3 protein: CASSFSRGRRSTDTQYF

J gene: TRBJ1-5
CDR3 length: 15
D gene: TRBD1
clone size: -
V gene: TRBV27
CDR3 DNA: TGTGCCAGCAGAACACTTCAGGGGGCAACTCAGCCCCAGCATTTT
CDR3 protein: CASRTLQGATQPQHF

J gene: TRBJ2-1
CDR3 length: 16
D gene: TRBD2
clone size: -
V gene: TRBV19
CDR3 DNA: TGTGCCAGTAGTATCGCGGGTTTAGCGGGCTACAATGAGCAGTTCTTC
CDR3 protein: CASSIAGLAGYNEQFF

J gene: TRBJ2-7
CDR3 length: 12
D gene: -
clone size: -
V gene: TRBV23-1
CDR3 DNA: TGCGCCAGCAGTCATGGCACCTACGAGCAGTACTTC
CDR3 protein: CASSHGTYEQYF

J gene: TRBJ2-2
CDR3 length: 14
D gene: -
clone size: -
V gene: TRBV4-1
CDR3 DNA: TGCGCCAGCAGCCCACTTCATGGCGACGGGGAGCTGTTTTTT
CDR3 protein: CASSPLHGDGELFF

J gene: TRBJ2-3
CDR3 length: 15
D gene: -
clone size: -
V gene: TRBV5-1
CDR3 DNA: TGCGCCAGCAAGTTTCGGGGGAGCCGTACGGATACGCAGTATTTT
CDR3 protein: CASKFRGSRTDTQYF

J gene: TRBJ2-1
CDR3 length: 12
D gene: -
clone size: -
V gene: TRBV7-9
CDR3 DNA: TGTGCCAGCAGCGACCGATACAATGAGCAGTTCTTC
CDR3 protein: CASSDRYNEQFF

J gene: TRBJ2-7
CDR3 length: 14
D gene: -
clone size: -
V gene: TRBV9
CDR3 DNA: TGTGCCAGCAGCGGAACGGGCCCCACCTACGAGCAGTACTTC
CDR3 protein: CASSGTGPTYEQYF

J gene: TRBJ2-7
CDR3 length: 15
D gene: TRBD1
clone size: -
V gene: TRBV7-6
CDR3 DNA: TGTGCCAGCAGCCCTGGACAGGGGGCAAGGTACGAGCAGTACTTC
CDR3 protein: CASSPGQGARYEQYF

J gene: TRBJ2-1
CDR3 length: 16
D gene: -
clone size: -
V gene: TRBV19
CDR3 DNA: TGTGCCAGTAGTCCCTCTCTCCGGGGTTCCTACAATGAGCAGTTCTTC
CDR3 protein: CASSPSLRGSYNEQFF

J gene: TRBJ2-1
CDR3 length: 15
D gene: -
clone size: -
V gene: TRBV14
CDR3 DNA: TGTGCCAGCAGCCAAGTTGGGTTTTCCTACAATGAGCAGTTCTTC
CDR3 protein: CASSQVGFSYNEQFF

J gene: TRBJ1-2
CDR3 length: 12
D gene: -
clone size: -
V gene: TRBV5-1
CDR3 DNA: TGCGCCAGCAGCTTACGGGGTGATGGCTACACCTTC
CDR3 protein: CASSLRGDGYTF

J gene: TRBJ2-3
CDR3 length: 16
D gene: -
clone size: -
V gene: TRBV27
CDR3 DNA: TGTGCCAGCAGTTTATGGGCTAGCGATGGCACAGATACGCAGTATTTT
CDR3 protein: CASSLWASDGTDTQYF

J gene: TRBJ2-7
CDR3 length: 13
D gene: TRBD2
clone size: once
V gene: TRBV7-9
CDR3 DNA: TGTGCCAGCAGTAGCGGGAATCAGGGGGAGCAGTACTTC
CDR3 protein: CASSSGNQGEQYF